The following is a TCR beta chain sequence with its context. The data were obtained in a study of blood T cell repertoires in COVID-19. The ends were cut back, 5 bases at V and 4 bases at J, with 12 bases in the middle. In germline, CDR1 is SGDLS, CDR2 YYNGEE. This CDR3 spans 13 amino acids. The assay was immunoSEQ multiplex PCR, and TCRdb's table has in-frame clones only and misses some. Here the sample spans about 250,000 clones, 70% to 90% being singletons. The receptor was isolated from a man between 18 and 35 years old with active or convalescent COVID-19. The gene calls are TRBV9 and TRBJ1-2; D gene unclear. The sequencing sample was made of peripheral blood. For the CDR3, the DNA is TGTGCCAGCAGTAGCAGAATAGGCTATGGCTACACCTTC. Protein product: CASSSRIGYGYTF.